Below are 17 T cell receptor beta chains sequenced from a single sample in a study of cytomegalovirus exposure and HLA in healthy donors. The PCR made use of 60 Vbeta and 13 Jbeta primers. TCRdb's copy holds only in-frame clones and misses some; the assay was immunoSEQ multiplex PCR. The sample has roughly 160,000 clones; roughly four fifths are singletons. Sequencing input: PBMCs. The receptors were gathered from a man in his forties or fifties in good health and CMV-seropositive.

The rearrangement links TRBV19 to TRBJ1-5; unclear D gene. The CDR3 is 13 amino acids. The germline V gene has CDR1 LNHDA and CDR2 SQIVND (reference sequence). V was clipped by 10 bases and J by 3 bases, with 13 bases between them. CDR3 sequence reads: CATGPGLNQPQHF. The CDR3, as DNA: TGTGCCACCGGTCCAGGACTCAATCAGCCCCAGCATTTT. Filled out from reference TRBV19 and TRBJ1-5, the complete variable domain reads DGGITQSPKYLFRKEGQNVTLSCEQNLNHDAMYWYRQDPGQGLRLIYYSQIVNDFQKGDIAEGYSVSREKKESFPLTVTSAQKNPTAFYLCATGPGLNQPQHFGDGTRLSIL.

The V call is TRBV10-3, the J call TRBJ2-1, with 14 bases fitting TRBD2. With 8 bases clipped from V and 9 bases from J, the junction kept 18 bases outside the gene matches. CDR3 length equals 18 residues. From germline, CDR1 is ENHRY and CDR2 SYGVKD. CDR3 residues: CAIRSGLAGVPQIGEQFF. DNA for the CDR3: TGTGCCATCCGCTCGGGACTAGCGGGAGTCCCCCAAATCGGTGAGCAGTTCTTC.

The rearrangement uses TRBV6-5 and TRBJ2-7; D is ambiguous. Trimming left V 4 bases short and J 4 bases short, with 11 bases between. CDR1 MNHEY and CDR2 SVGAGI come from the germline V gene. The CDR3 covers 13 residues. CDR3 nucleotide sequence: TGTGCCAGCAGTTGGGCAGGAAGTTACGAGCAGTACTTC. This translates into CASSWAGSYEQYF.

The sample holds one count of this clone. The chain carries TRBV30 and TRBJ2-5, with D perhaps matching TRBD2 (5 bases). V was clipped by 2 bases and J by 4 bases, with 11 bases between them. Germline V gene sequence: CDR1 GTSNPN, CDR2 SVGIG (reference sequence). CDR3 size: 13 residues. The CDR3 loop is CAWSRQAGETQYF. CDR3 in DNA: TGTGCCTGGAGTCGGCAGGCGGGAGAGACCCAGTACTTC.

This chain connects TRBV6-1 to TRBJ1-2, with TRBD1 identical over 8 bases. CDR3 length: 13 amino acids. V lost 6 bases to trimming and J lost 4 bases; unmatched junction nucleotides: 4. Germline V gene sequence: CDR1 MNHNS, CDR2 SASEGT. This CDR3 is CASRKDRGYGYTF. The CDR3 DNA reads TGTGCCAGCAGAAAAGACAGGGGCTATGGCTACACCTTC.

This chain links TRBV10-3 with TRBJ2-1; 7 bases fit TRBD2. This CDR3 region has 13 residues. Germline V gene data show CDR1 as ENHRY and CDR2 as SYGVKD. The V segment lost 0 bases and the J segment 7 bases; nucleotides outside the gene matches: 0. CDR3 DNA sequence: TGTGCCATCAGTGAGTCGGGGGGGAATGAGCAGTTCTTC. Residues: CAISESGGNEQFF.

The CDR3 sequence is CASSPTGPLSGANVLTF. In DNA, the CDR3 is TGTGCCAGCAGCCCGACAGGGCCCCTTTCTGGGGCCAACGTCCTGACTTTC. The J gene is TRBJ2-6, the V gene TRBV9; 7 bases map to TRBD1. Trimming removed 4 bases from V and 1 base from J; junction bases left unmatched: 8. This CDR3 is 17 amino acids long. Germline V gene sequence: CDR1 SGDLS, CDR2 YYNGEE.

The rearrangement links TRBV7-9 to TRBJ2-7, with 9 bases identical to TRBD1. The CDR3 spans 16 residues. Trimming took 5 bases from V and 2 from J; bases not matched to a gene: 10. Germline V lookup: CDR1 SEHNR, CDR2 FQNEAQ (reference sequence). CDR3 sequence (DNA): TGTGCCAGCAGCCGAAAACCGGGACAGGGCGCCTACGAGCAGTACTTC. The encoded protein is CASSRKPGQGAYEQYF.

About this clone: One end of the junction is discordant with germline, which a read error may explain. The V call is TRBV5-1, the J call TRBJ1-3; D might be TRBD1 (5 bases). This CDR3 has 15 residues. CDR1 and CDR2 from the germline V gene are SGHRS and YFSETQ. CDR3 DNA sequence: TGCGCCAGCAGCGTGGCTAGGGACTCTGGAAACACCGTATATTTT. It codes for CASSVARDSGNTVYF.

The V call is TRBV10-3, the J call TRBJ2-5, with D perhaps TRBD1 (5 bases). Germline V gene sequence: CDR1 ENHRY, CDR2 SYGVKD. Trimming took off 0 bases at V and 2 bases at J, with 7 bases between the two ends. This CDR3 region has 14 residues. The DNA of the CDR3 is TGTGCCATCAGTGAGTCTAAGGGGCAAGAGACCCAGTACTTC. Amino acids: CAISESKGQETQYF.

The chain is built from TRBV28 and TRBJ1-5, with a tentative D call TRBD1 (6 bases). Trimming removed 1 base from V and 3 bases from J, with 13 bases in between. The germline CDR1 and CDR2 sequences are MDHEN and SYDVKM. The CDR3 has 16 amino acids. The chain's CDR3 is CASSLSTQGPNQPQHF. The CDR3 region has the DNA TGTGCCAGCAGTTTATCGACCCAGGGGCCCAATCAGCCCCAGCATTTT.

In DNA, the CDR3 is TGTGCCAGCAGCCAAGATCAGAGCGGGAGTACCTACGAGCAGTACTTC. This codes for CASSQDQSGSTYEQYF. The chain combines TRBV4-2 with TRBJ2-7, with 8 bases aligning to TRBD2. Germline V CDR1 and CDR2: LGHNA, YNFKEQ. V lost 0 bases and J lost 2; bases outside the gene matches: 6. The CDR3 is made up of 16 amino acids.

Only one count was recorded for this clone. V is TRBV28 and J is TRBJ1-3, with no clear D. In germline, CDR1 is MDHEN, CDR2 SYDVKM. Trimming removed 5 bases from V and 4 bases from J, with 6 bases in between. The CDR3 covers 12 residues. CDR3 DNA: TGTGCCAGCAGTACGGGGGGAAACACCATATATTTT. Translating it yields CASSTGGNTIYF.

This clone was seen a handful of times. J is TRBJ1-5 and V is TRBV28; D is ambiguous. The CDR3 covers 12 residues. V was clipped by 4 bases and J by 4 bases, with 5 bases between them. Per the germline V gene, CDR1 is MDHEN and CDR2 is SYDVKM. Here the CDR3 reads CASSSDNQPQHF. CDR3 bases: TGTGCCAGCAGTTCAGATAATCAGCCCCAGCATTTT. Full variable domain (missing parts from reference TRBV28 and TRBJ1-5): DVKVTQSSRYLVKRTGEKVFLECVQDMDHENMFWYRQDPGLGLRLIYFSYDVKMKEKGDIPEGYSVSREKKERFSLILESASTNQTSMYLCASSSDNQPQHFGDGTRLSIL.

CDR3 sequence reads: CASSFSNEQFF. The DNA of the CDR3 is TGTGCCAGCAGTTTTAGCAATGAGCAGTTCTTC. V usage is TRBV28 and J usage is TRBJ2-1; D remains ambiguous. The V end was cut by 3 bases, the J end by 6 bases, with 3 bases between. The CDR3 sequence is 11 residues long. Germline V CDR1 and CDR2: MDHEN, SYDVKM.

The CDR3 region has the DNA TGTGCCAGCAGCTTAGCGAGGGGGCGGCTCCCTGGCGAGCAGTACTTC. It encodes CASSLARGRLPGEQYF. This chain connects TRBV7-8 to TRBJ2-7; TRBD1 aligns across 7 bases. Germline CDR1 SGHVS, CDR2 FQNEAQ. The V gene end was trimmed by 0 bases and the J gene end by 6 bases; junction bases not matched to a gene: 11. This CDR3 region has 16 residues.

The CDR3 coding sequence is TGTGCCAGCAGGCCTAGCGGCACAGATACGCAGTATTTT. This codes for CASRPSGTDTQYF. The genes are TRBV27 and TRBJ2-3; weak D call: TRBD2 (6 bases). Trimming stripped 6 bases from V and 1 base from J, with 8 bases between. CDR3 size: 13 residues. CDR1 is MNHEY, CDR2 SMNVEV, per germline (reference sequence).